The 27 T cell receptor beta chains in this list originate from one sample, sequenced in a study of Graves' ophthalmopathy and Graves' hyperthyroidism. Researchers took RNA transcripts and amplified TCR beta CDR3 regions from them. After a first-round RT-PCR with HTBI primers, a second-round multiplex PCR was run. Each CDR3 protein gets one entry after TCRdb re-called the multiplex PCR reads with MiXCR. The sample consists of 340,000 or so distinct CDR3 sequences, roughly a sixth of them appearing once. Sequencing input: peripheral blood. These receptor sequences come from an adult man with Graves' ophthalmopathy.

This clonotype came up a few times. A single base separates this from a much larger clone, so it may be a read error. The chain carries TRBV19 and TRBJ1-1; tentative D call: TRBD1 (5 bases). Germline assignment: CDR1 LNHDA and CDR2 SQIVND (reference sequence). This CDR3 spans 15 amino acids. The CDR3 sequence is CVSSIAQGMNTEAFF. The DNA of the CDR3 is TGTGTCAGTAGTATAGCCCAGGGAATGAACACTGAAGCTTTCTTT.

There are a few counts of this clonotype. At one end the junction does not follow the germline gene, possibly because of a read error. The chain recombines TRBV5-1 with TRBJ2-5; D is tentatively TRBD1 or TRBD2 (5 bases each). The CDR3 covers 14 residues. Per the germline V gene, CDR1 is SGHRS and CDR2 is YFSETQ. CDR3 coding DNA: TGCGCCAGCAGATTATCCGGGACGGAAGAGACGCAGTACTTC. It codes for CASRLSGTEETQYF.

In its sample, this clonotype was seen many times. The chain carries TRBV20-1 and TRBJ2-4; perhaps TRBD2 as D (5 bases). V shed 5 bases and J shed 0 bases, with 8 bases lying between them. Germline CDR1 is DFQATT and CDR2 is SNEGSKA (reference sequence). This CDR3 has 13 amino acids. In nucleotides, the CDR3 is TGCAGTGCTGAACGGGAAGCCAAAAACATTCAGTACTTC. Encoded protein: CSAEREAKNIQYF.

This clonotype was seen at least ten times. The gene calls are TRBV2 and TRBJ2-5; D could derive from TRBD1 or TRBD2 (5 bases each). V lost 1 base to trimming and J lost 6 bases, with 12 bases between them. CDR1 is SNHLY, CDR2 FYNNEI, per germline. This CDR3 has 14 residues. The CDR3 loop is CASSEVGGQKTQYF. In nucleotides, the CDR3 is TGTGCCAGCAGTGAAGTTGGGGGTCAAAAGACCCAGTACTTC.

This clonotype was counted many times. The rearrangement uses TRBV28 and TRBJ2-7; D remains ambiguous. Trimming took off 2 bases at V and 3 bases at J, with 5 bases between the two ends. Germline CDR1 MDHEN, CDR2 SYDVKM. This CDR3 region has 12 residues. In DNA form, the CDR3 reads TGTGCCAGCAGTTTAAGGTTCTACGAGCAGTACTTC. Protein sequence: CASSLRFYEQYF.

The table lists this clonotype with many counts. This chain uses TRBV5-1 with TRBJ1-1, with D perhaps matching TRBD1 (5 bases). Germline CDR1 is SGHRS and CDR2 is YFSETQ. Trimming removed 4 bases from V and 3 bases from J, with 13 bases in between. This CDR3 region has 14 residues. The CDR3 sequence: CASSPGHVDTEAFF. The CDR3 DNA is TGCGCCAGCAGCCCGGGGCACGTGGACACTGAAGCTTTCTTT.

The chain employs TRBV30 and TRBJ1-6; 9 bases line up with TRBD1. The length of the CDR3 is 14 residues. With V trimmed by 0 bases and J by 13 bases, 7 bases remained unmatched. Germline V lookup: CDR1 GTSNPN, CDR2 SVGIG (reference sequence). The CDR3 loop is CAWSVEDRGLPLHF. The DNA for the CDR3 is TGTGCCTGGAGTGTAGAGGACAGGGGTTTGCCCCTCCACTTT. The full variable domain, its missing parts supplied by reference TRBV30 and TRBJ1-6, is SQTIHQWPATLVQPVGSPLSLECTVEGTSNPNLYWYRQAAGRGLQLLFYSVGIGQISSEVPQNLSASRPQDRQFILSSKKLLLSDSGFYLCAWSVEDRGLPLHFGNGTRLTVT.

This chain links TRBV7-2 with TRBJ2-7; D is tentatively TRBD1 or TRBD2 (5 bases each). The CDR3 loop spans 12 amino acids. V lost 2 bases, J lost 6 bases, and 8 bases lay in between. The germline CDR1 and CDR2 sequences are SGHTA and FQGNSA. This chain's CDR3 is CASSLRGREQYF. The CDR3 coding sequence is TGTGCCAGCAGCTTACGGGGACGCGAGCAGTACTTC.

This clonotype appeared many times. The chain links TRBV18 to TRBJ2-5, with D unclear. This CDR3 is 13 amino acids long. Germline CDR1 reads KGHSH; CDR2 reads LQKENI. V lost 1 base and J lost 5, with 8 bases in between. As DNA, the CDR3 is TGTGCCAGCTCACCACGAAGGGTGGAGACCCAGTACTTC. Translating it yields CASSPRRVETQYF.

In this sample, this clonotype turned up many times. J is TRBJ2-7 and V is TRBV24-1; D is ambiguous. Germline loops: CDR1 KGHDR, CDR2 SFDVKD. V lost 4 bases and J lost 3, with 6 bases in between. The CDR3 runs to 12 residues. CDR3 DNA: TGTGCCACCAGTGACAGTAACTACGAGCAGTACTTC. This codes for CATSDSNYEQYF.

This clonotype was picked up many times. The chain combines TRBV6-1 with TRBJ2-7; TRBD1 matches at 8 bases. V lost 6 bases and J lost 3; bases outside the gene matches: 7. Looked up from germline, CDR1 is MNHNS and CDR2 is SASEGT. The CDR3 is 14 residues long. The CDR3 loop reads CASRPGTGHYEQYF. The CDR3 coding sequence is TGTGCCAGCAGACCCGGGACAGGACACTACGAGCAGTACTTC.

Ten or more counts support this clonotype. J is TRBJ1-1 and V is TRBV12-3 or TRBV12-4, with TRBD1 identical over 7 bases. V lost 5 bases and J lost 6; bases outside the gene matches: 9. The CDR3 is made up of 14 amino acids. CDR3 residues: CASSVNRGRAEAFF. For the CDR3, the DNA is TGTGCCAGCAGTGTGAACAGGGGTAGGGCTGAAGCTTTCTTT.

This clonotype showed up many times. The rearrangement joins TRBV6-1 to TRBJ1-2, with D perhaps matching TRBD1 (5 bases). There are 15 residues in the CDR3. Germline CDR1 MNHNS, CDR2 SASEGT. The V end lost 1 base, the J end lost 2 bases, and 11 bases lay between the germline ends. CDR3 amino acids: CASSEVIEGNYGYTF. CDR3 nucleotides: TGTGCCAGCAGTGAAGTTATCGAGGGGAACTATGGCTACACCTTC.

The chain has TRBV5-1 and TRBJ2-7; weak D call: TRBD2 (6 bases). The V end was cut by 2 bases, the J end by 2 bases, with 17 bases between. Germline CDR1 reads SGHRS; CDR2 reads YFSETQ. The CDR3 has 16 residues. This CDR3 reads CASSLGSLARPYEQYF. DNA of the CDR3: TGCGCCAGCAGCTTAGGGTCGCTAGCGCGACCCTACGAGCAGTACTTC.

This clonotype was picked up many times. The V and J genes are TRBV10-1 and TRBJ2-7; 7 bases are a match to TRBD1. Looked up from germline, CDR1 is WNHNN and CDR2 is SYGVQD (reference sequence). The CDR3 runs to 12 residues. V lost 6 bases to trimming and J lost 6 bases; unmatched junction nucleotides: 5. CDR3 in DNA: TGCGCCAGCAGCGATAACAGGGGCGAGCAGTACTTC. Its translation: CASSDNRGEQYF.

This clonotype was counted ten times or more. This chain joins TRBV2 and TRBJ2-5; D gene unclear. Trimming cost V 5 bases and J 2 bases, with 9 bases left between them. This CDR3 region has 13 residues. The V gene's germline CDR1 is SNHLY and CDR2 FYNNEI. The CDR3 protein is CASSYVGQETQYF. The CDR3, as DNA: TGTGCCAGCAGTTACGTGGGGCAAGAGACCCAGTACTTC.

The chain uses TRBV28 and TRBJ2-5; 8 nucleotides line up with TRBD2. The end of the DNA fits TRBJ2-7 better, so the J call may be wrong. Germline V gives CDR1 MDHEN, CDR2 SYDVKM. The CDR3 loop spans 16 amino acids. CDR3 nucleotides: TGTGCCAGCAGTCTCCCTCGGGGAGCGGGAGCTATCGAGCAGTACTTC. Protein product: CASSLPRGAGAIEQYF.

This clonotype was observed at least ten times. The chain recombines TRBV6-2 or TRBV6-3 with TRBJ2-6; D is uncertain. Germline CDR1 is MNHEY and CDR2 is SVGEGT. V lost 0 bases, J lost 1 base, and 16 bases lay in between. The CDR3 consists of 19 residues. As DNA, the CDR3 is TGTGCCAGCAGTTACTCGATTTTGCCAGGTGGATCTGGGGCCAACGTCCTGACTTTC. Translated: CASSYSILPGGSGANVLTF.

This clonotype showed up many times. CDR3 amino acids: CAWRGGSSYNSPLHF. CDR3 DNA sequence: TGTGCCTGGAGGGGCGGGTCCTCCTATAATTCACCCCTCCACTTT. This chain joins TRBV30 and TRBJ1-6; D gene unclear. The germline V and J ends were trimmed by 3 bases and 0 bases, with 9 bases remaining between them. Germline-derived CDR1 and CDR2 are GTSNPN and SVGIG (reference sequence). The CDR3 runs to 15 residues.

This clonotype has ten or more counts. The chain carries TRBV2 and TRBJ1-5; D unresolved. Trimming stripped 2 bases from V and 7 bases from J, with 12 bases between. Per the germline V gene, CDR1 is SNHLY and CDR2 is FYNNEI. This CDR3 region has 14 residues. This CDR3 reads CASSEMKRWQPQHF. For the CDR3, the DNA is TGTGCCAGCAGTGAAATGAAACGATGGCAGCCCCAGCATTTT.

This clonotype was found many times. The V call is TRBV28, the J call TRBJ1-1, with D unresolved. The CDR3 is made up of 14 amino acids. Looked up from germline, CDR1 is MDHEN and CDR2 is SYDVKM. V lost 1 base, J lost 3 bases, and 9 bases lay in between. The CDR3: CASSLSDSYTEAFF. The CDR3 DNA reads TGTGCCAGCAGTTTATCAGACTCTTACACTGAAGCTTTCTTT.

For the CDR3, the DNA is TGTGCCAGCAGCTTAGTAAGTGGGACGCAGGAGCATCAGCCCCAGCATTTT. Amino acids: CASSLVSGTQEHQPQHF. The chain uses TRBV11-1 and TRBJ1-5, with D possibly matching TRBD1 (5 bases). The CDR3 length is 17 residues. The V gene lost 1 base and the J gene lost 5 bases, with 18 bases spanning the gap. Germline V gene sequence: CDR1 SGHAT, CDR2 FQDESV (reference sequence).

In its sample, this clonotype was seen many times. The chain couples TRBV12-3 or TRBV12-4 to TRBJ1-2; D unresolved. This CDR3 contains 12 residues. V gave up 5 bases and J gave up 4 bases, with 8 bases separating them. The CDR3 is CASSALLYGYTF. Here the CDR3 DNA reads TGTGCCAGCAGTGCCTTGCTCTATGGCTACACCTTC.

This clonotype was seen many times. This sequence joins TRBV6-1 and TRBJ2-2; TRBD1 is a possible D gene (5 bases). Germline V gene sequence: CDR1 MNHNS, CDR2 SASEGT. Trimming removed 7 bases at V and 3 bases at J, with 12 bases between. The CDR3 spans 14 residues. In DNA, the CDR3 is TGTGCCAGCAACATACAGGTGGACACCGGGGAGCTGTTTTTT. Translating it yields CASNIQVDTGELFF.

This chain uses TRBV6-1 with TRBJ2-7, with 7 nucleotides matching TRBD2. V dropped 5 bases and J dropped 3; count of bases not matched to a gene: 4. The CDR3 sequence is 13 residues long. Germline assignment: CDR1 MNHNS and CDR2 SASEGT. DNA for the CDR3: TGTGCCAGCAGTCGCTCTAGCGGCTACGAGCAGTACTTC. This codes for CASSRSSGYEQYF.

This clonotype came up many times. The V and J genes are TRBV10-3 and TRBJ2-5, with D uncertain. Deletions cut 3 bases from V and 5 bases from J, with 16 bases between. The CDR3 has 15 residues. CDR1 ENHRY and CDR2 SYGVKD come from the germline V gene. CDR3 residues: CAISDSGGRAETQYF. The CDR3 region has the DNA TGTGCCATCAGTGACTCGGGTGGAAGGGCGGAGACCCAGTACTTC.

This clonotype has ten or more counts. A much larger clone sits a single nucleotide away, making a read error possible. The chain employs TRBV28 and TRBJ1-1; D not resolved. The length of the CDR3 is 11 residues. The germline CDR1 and CDR2 sequences are MDHEN and SYDVKM. V shed 1 base and J shed 4 bases, with 1 base lying between them. The CDR3 DNA follows: TGTGCCAGCAGTTTATTCACTGAAGCTTTCTTT. This codes for CASSLFTEAFF.